The clone carrying this T cell receptor (beta chain) was seen a single time. The sample comes from a study of blood T cell repertoires in COVID-19. As for the study in general: Acute-phase and convalescent COVID-19 samples originated in the United States, Italy and Spain.

Assay used: immunoSEQ multiplex PCR; TCRdb lists only in-frame clones, some missing. Among almost 250,000 clones listed, more than 75% were seen once. The CDR3 runs 14 residues. V lost 3 bases and J lost 4; bases outside the gene matches: 4. The germline V gene has CDR1 SNHLY and CDR2 FYNNEI. The chain joins TRBV2 to TRBJ2-7, with TRBD2 matching 9 bases. What was sequenced was peripheral blood. The sequence was obtained from a woman aged 55-69 years who had recovered from COVID-19. CDR3 in amino acids: CASSELAGIYEQYF. As DNA, the CDR3 is TGTGCCAGCAGTGAGCTAGCGGGGATTTACGAGCAGTACTTC.